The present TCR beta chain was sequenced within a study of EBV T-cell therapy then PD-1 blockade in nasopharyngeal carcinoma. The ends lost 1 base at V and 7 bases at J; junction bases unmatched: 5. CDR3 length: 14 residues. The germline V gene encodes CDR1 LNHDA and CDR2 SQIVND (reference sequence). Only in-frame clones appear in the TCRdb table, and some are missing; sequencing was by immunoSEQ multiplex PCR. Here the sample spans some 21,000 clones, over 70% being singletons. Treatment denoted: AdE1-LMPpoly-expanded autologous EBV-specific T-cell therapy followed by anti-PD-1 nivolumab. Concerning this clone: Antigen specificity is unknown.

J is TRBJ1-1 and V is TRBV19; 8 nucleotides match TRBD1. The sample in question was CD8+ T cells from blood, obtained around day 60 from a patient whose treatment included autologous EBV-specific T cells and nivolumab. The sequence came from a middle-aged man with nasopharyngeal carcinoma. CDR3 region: CASSIVVGTGEAFF. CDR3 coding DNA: TGTGCCAGTAGTATAGTGGTAGGGACAGGTGAAGCTTTCTTT.